These 22 T cell receptor beta chains came from one sample sequenced in a study of blood T cell repertoires in COVID-19. The protocol was immunoSEQ multiplex PCR, while the TCRdb copy is restricted to in-frame clones and leaves out a portion. Of about 120,000 clones detected, around four fifths appear once; the ten largest clones hold roughly 12%. Sequencing used peripheral blood. The receptors stem from a human donor in a cohort sampled during active COVID-19.

The V and J genes are TRBV7-9 and TRBJ2-3, with a weak D call TRBD2 (5 bases). Germline V gene sequence: CDR1 SEHNR, CDR2 FQNEAQ (reference sequence). The CDR3 runs 13 residues. V gave up 5 bases and J gave up 2 bases, with 8 bases separating them. The CDR3 region has the DNA TGTGCCAGCAGCCCTCGGGACACAGATACGCAGTATTTT. This encodes CASSPRDTDTQYF.

The chain is built from TRBV3-1 (or the pseudogene TRBV3-2) and TRBJ2-5; 7 positions match TRBD2. From germline, CDR1 is LGHDT and CDR2 YNNKEL (reference sequence). V lost 3 bases, J lost 4 bases, and 11 bases stayed unmatched. This CDR3 comprises 16 residues. The CDR3 DNA follows: TGTGCCAGCAGCCATTCTACTAGCGCCGGTACAGAGACCCAGTACTTC. Translated: CASSHSTSAGTETQYF.

The chain joins TRBV10-2 to TRBJ1-2; D is unresolved. The CDR3 covers 16 residues. Germline loops: CDR1 WSHSY, CDR2 SAAADI. The V and J ends lost 0 bases and 8 bases respectively, with 19 bases between them. CDR3 protein: CASSESKSPSGLGYTF. As DNA, the CDR3 is TGCGCCAGCAGTGAGTCGAAGAGCCCCTCAGGACTGGGCTACACCTTC.

This rearrangement joins TRBV5-1 to TRBJ2-1; TRBD2 agrees at 12 bases. The CDR3 runs to 17 residues. The germline gives CDR1 SGHRS, CDR2 YFSETQ. Germline trimming cut 4 bases from V and 7 bases from J; bases unmatched to any gene: 12. CDR3 sequence: CASSPSPLAGGPNEQFF. CDR3 nucleotides: TGCGCCAGCAGCCCCTCCCCCCTAGCGGGGGGGCCGAATGAGCAGTTCTTC. The whole variable domain, filled in from reference TRBV5-1 and TRBJ2-1, reads KAGVTQTPRYLIKTRGQQVTLSCSPISGHRSVSWYQQTPGQGLQFLFEYFSETQRNKGNFPGRFSGRQFSNSRSEMNVSTLELGDSALYLCASSPSPLAGGPNEQFFGPGTRLTVL.

There are a few counts of this clone. The chain has TRBV6-6 and TRBJ1-5, with D possibly TRBD1 on 5 matching bases. The CDR3 extends over 15 amino acids. V was cut by 5 bases and J by 6 bases, with 17 bases left in between. Germline-derived CDR1 and CDR2 are MNHNY and SVGAGI (reference sequence). CDR3 residues: CASSDRVAGVQPQHF. CDR3 bases: TGTGCCAGCAGTGATCGGGTCGCGGGGGTTCAGCCCCAGCATTTT.

V usage is TRBV4-2 and J usage is TRBJ2-2, with TRBD1 identical over 11 bases. After removal of 3 bases from V and 3 bases from J, the junction contained 6 bases not matched to a gene. The CDR3 runs to 17 residues. Per the germline V gene, CDR1 is LGHNA and CDR2 is YNFKEQ. CDR3 in DNA: TGTGCCAGCAGCCAGGCCGGGGACAGGGGGTACACCGGGGAGCTGTTTTTT. It yields the protein CASSQAGDRGYTGELFF.

The rearrangement uses TRBV7-9 and TRBJ1-1; the D is unclear. In germline, CDR1 is SEHNR, CDR2 FQNEAQ (reference sequence). CDR3 length: 14 residues. V was pared by 1 base and J by 5 bases, with 11 bases between. As DNA, the CDR3 is TGTGCCAGCAGCTTAGTAGAAGGAGGGACTGAAGCTTTCTTT. Translating it yields CASSLVEGGTEAFF.

In its sample, this clone was seen once. The V call is TRBV21-1, the J call TRBJ1-1; the D call of TRBD1 is as the table states it, not checked on the DNA. TRBV21-1 is assigned pseudogene status. The CDR3 loop spans 21 amino acids. The CDR3 reads CASSKGGDRPQIDPPLLEAFF. CDR3 bases: TGTGCCAGCAGCAAAGGAGGGGACAGACCTCAAATAGACCCTCCGCTCCTTGAAGCTTTCTTT.

J is TRBJ2-7 and V is TRBV19; tentative D call: TRBD2 (6 bases). In germline, CDR1 is LNHDA, CDR2 SQIVND (reference sequence). The CDR3 covers 16 residues. Trimming pared 5 bases from V and 0 bases from J, leaving 17 bases between. In nucleotides, the CDR3 is TGTGCCAGTAGTTGGGCGGGGACCGTAAGCTCCTACGAGCAGTACTTC. This translates into CASSWAGTVSSYEQYF.

The V and J genes are TRBV7-9 and TRBJ2-3; TRBD1 might be the D (6 bases). The length of the CDR3 is 15 residues. Germline loops: CDR1 SEHNR, CDR2 FQNEAQ (reference sequence). V was trimmed by 2 bases and J by 2 bases, leaving 11 bases between them. The CDR3 nucleotides read TGTGCCAGCAGCTTACCACAGGGATTCACAGATACGCAGTATTTT. This codes for CASSLPQGFTDTQYF.

J is TRBJ1-1 and V is TRBV6-5; the D gene is possibly TRBD1 (6 bases). Trimming shortened V by 7 bases and J by 6 bases, and 18 bases separated the two germline ends. Germline CDR1 is MNHEY and CDR2 is SVGAGI. This CDR3 comprises 14 residues. This chain's CDR3 is CASTFLQGTAEAFF. In DNA, the CDR3 is TGTGCCAGCACTTTCTTACAGGGAACCGCTGAAGCTTTCTTT.

As for this clone: Its ends do not fully match the called genes, so a read error is possible. The genes are TRBV7-7 and TRBJ2-1; TRBD2 aligns across 16 bases. The CDR3 is 17 amino acids. In germline, CDR1 is SSHAT, CDR2 FNYEAQ (reference sequence). This CDR3 reads CASSLGTSGGAFDEQFF. The CDR3 coding sequence is TGTGCTAGCAGCTTAGGGACTAGCGGGGGGGCCTTCGATGAGCAGTTCTTC.

The rearrangement links TRBV6-5 to TRBJ1-6; D is possibly TRBD1 (5 bases). This CDR3 comprises 14 residues. CDR1 and CDR2 from the germline V gene are MNHEY and SVGAGI. The V and J ends lost 4 bases and 6 bases respectively, with 10 bases between them. This chain's CDR3 is CASSSGGGNSPLHF. Here the CDR3 DNA reads TGTGCCAGCAGTTCGGGGGGGGGTAATTCACCCCTCCACTTT.

This chain connects TRBV24-1 to TRBJ2-3; 11 nucleotides match TRBD1. CDR1 and CDR2 from the germline V gene are KGHDR and SFDVKD. The CDR3 extends over 16 amino acids. With V trimmed by 5 bases and J by 2 bases, 5 bases remained unmatched. This CDR3 is CATSGGQGADTDTQYF. CDR3 nucleotide sequence: TGTGCCACCAGTGGTGGACAGGGGGCCGACACAGATACGCAGTATTTT.

This chain connects TRBV14 to TRBJ1-6, with a tentative D call TRBD1 (6 bases). Germline CDR1 is SGHDN and CDR2 is FVKESK. V lost 6 bases to trimming and J lost 7 bases, with 16 bases between them. This CDR3 is built from 15 residues. The CDR3 nucleotides are TGTGCCAGCAGTCTTACGAGGACAGTCAATTCACCCCTCCACTTT. This codes for CASSLTRTVNSPLHF.

The CDR3 sequence is CASSQEHRGTDTQYF. In DNA form, the CDR3 reads TGCGCCAGCAGCCAAGAGCACAGGGGTACAGATACGCAGTATTTT. The chain uses TRBV4-3 and TRBJ2-3, with 7 bases fitting TRBD1. The germline V gene encodes CDR1 LGHNA and CDR2 YSLEER. This CDR3 region has 15 residues. The V gene end was trimmed by 0 bases and the J gene end by 3 bases; junction bases not matched to a gene: 3.

CDR3 region: CASSQDGRGQGPGSYTF. As DNA, the CDR3 is TGTGCCAGCAGCCAAGATGGACGCGGACAGGGGCCGGGCAGCTACACCTTC. This chain links TRBV3-1 (or the pseudogene TRBV3-2) with TRBJ1-2, with TRBD1 matching over 9 bases. Germline trimming cut 0 bases from V and 9 bases from J; bases unmatched to any gene: 14. The CDR3 sequence is 17 residues long. The V gene's germline CDR1 is LGHDT and CDR2 YNNKEL (reference sequence).

The chain joins TRBV5-1 to TRBJ2-5; 13 bases are a match to TRBD2. Per the germline V gene, CDR1 is SGHRS and CDR2 is YFSETQ. Trimming at V came to 1 base and at J to 4 bases, leaving 4 bases not matched to a gene. This CDR3 is 16 amino acids long. The CDR3 reads CASSLTGTSGAETQYF. The DNA for the CDR3 is TGCGCCAGCAGCTTGACGGGGACTAGCGGGGCAGAGACCCAGTACTTC.

This sequence joins TRBV6-5 and TRBJ2-5; D might be TRBD2 (6 bases). CDR1 is MNHEY, CDR2 SVGAGI, per germline. The CDR3 loop spans 13 amino acids. V was pared by 6 bases and J by 4 bases, with 12 bases between. The CDR3 DNA follows: TGTGCCAGCAGGGGGCAGGGAGGAGAGACCCAGTACTTC. Amino acids: CASRGQGGETQYF.

Only a few counts were recorded for this clone. The chain carries TRBV5-1 and TRBJ2-6; 7 bases agree with TRBD1. This CDR3 is 18 amino acids long. V lost 2 bases and J lost 0; bases outside the gene matches: 8. Germline loops: CDR1 SGHRS, CDR2 YFSETQ. CDR3 region: CASSFTGQSFSGANVLTF. CDR3 DNA: TGCGCCAGCAGCTTCACGGGACAGAGTTTCTCTGGGGCCAACGTCCTGACTTTC.

The rearrangement uses TRBV20-1 and TRBJ2-7; D may be TRBD2 (5 bases). The CDR3 has 11 residues. From germline, CDR1 is DFQATT and CDR2 SNEGSKA (reference sequence). V lost 6 bases, J lost 1 base, and 7 bases lay in between. This CDR3 reads CSAADSYEQYF. The CDR3 DNA reads TGCAGTGCAGCGGATTCCTACGAGCAGTACTTC.

The V gene is TRBV4-2, the J gene TRBJ1-6; a weak D match, TRBD1 (6 bases). The V gene's germline CDR1 is LGHNA and CDR2 YNFKEQ. V lost 0 bases and J 13 bases, leaving 16 bases between the germline ends. The CDR3 runs to 15 residues. DNA of the CDR3: TGTGCCAGCAGCCAAGAATTGGACAGCCTTTCTCCCCTCCACTTT. Its translation: CASSQELDSLSPLHF.